The 27 T cell receptor beta chains below come from one sample, sequenced in a study of cytomegalovirus exposure and HLA in healthy donors. PCR employed 60 Vbeta and 13 Jbeta primers. Libraries were prepared by immunoSEQ multiplex PCR; TCRdb keeps only in-frame clonotypes and omits some of them. Among 150,000 to 200,000 clones, about four fifths were seen once, and the ten largest hold around 4.9%. Material for sequencing was PBMCs. The receptor set was obtained from a man aged 18 to 30 in good health and CMV-seronegative.

The chain joins TRBV6-5 to TRBJ2-7; D is possibly TRBD2 (6 bases). V was clipped by 2 bases and J by 6 bases, with 11 bases between them. The CDR3 has 13 amino acids. The germline CDR1 and CDR2 sequences are MNHEY and SVGAGI. For the CDR3, the DNA is TGTGCCAGCAGTTACCCGGGGGAGCGCGAGCAGTACTTC. Translated: CASSYPGEREQYF.

This rearrangement joins TRBV7-2 to TRBJ2-5, with D maybe TRBD1 (6 bases). Deletions cut 4 bases from V and 2 bases from J, with 17 bases between. CDR3 length equals 16 residues. The germline V gene has CDR1 SGHTA and CDR2 FQGNSA. Written as DNA, the CDR3 is TGTGCCAGCAGCTACAGCACGACAGGTCTACAAGAGACCCAGTACTTC. Its translation is CASSYSTTGLQETQYF.

J is TRBJ2-7 and V is TRBV6-1; possible D gene TRBD2, 6 bases. The V and J ends lost 9 bases and 2 bases respectively, with 17 bases between them. CDR3 length: 14 residues. Germline assignment: CDR1 MNHNS and CDR2 SASEGT. The CDR3 nucleotides read TGTGCCAGTCGCGGGATCTCGAAGGCCTACGAGCAGTACTTC. Protein sequence: CASRGISKAYEQYF.

V and J are TRBV27 and TRBJ2-1; 11 bases line up with TRBD2. Germline values: CDR1 MNHEY, CDR2 SMNVEV (reference sequence). V lost 3 bases and J lost 8; bases outside the gene matches: 9. This CDR3 has 16 residues. The chain's CDR3 is CASSFLAGGTAYEQFF. DNA for the CDR3: TGTGCCAGCAGTTTCCTAGCGGGGGGCACCGCGTATGAGCAGTTCTTC.

The J gene is TRBJ1-1, the V gene TRBV11-3; D unclear. The CDR3 covers 13 residues. Germline CDR1 SGHNT, CDR2 YENEEA. Trimming took 4 bases from V and 1 from J, leaving 7 bases between them. The CDR3: CASSSLGNTEAFF. The DNA for the CDR3 is TGTGCCAGCAGCTCCCTAGGGAACACTGAAGCTTTCTTT.

The chain has TRBV11-3 and TRBJ2-1, with D maybe TRBD2 (6 bases). Trimming cost V 4 bases and J 4 bases, with 8 bases left between them. CDR1 SGHNT and CDR2 YENEEA come from the germline V gene. This CDR3 region has 13 residues. This CDR3 is CASSSGTYNEQFF. The DNA of the CDR3 is TGTGCCAGCAGCTCCGGGACTTACAATGAGCAGTTCTTC.

V gene TRBV19 combines with J gene TRBJ1-1; 10 positions match TRBD1. The CDR3 runs 14 residues. V trimming: 5 bases; J trimming: 5 bases; junction bases outside the gene matches: 5. CDR1 is LNHDA, CDR2 SQIVND, per germline (reference sequence). The CDR3, as DNA: TGTGCCAGTAGTCATCCGGGACAGGGGACTGAAGCTTTCTTT. As protein: CASSHPGQGTEAFF.

Ten or more counts support this clone. The chain couples TRBV6-6 to TRBJ2-7; 7 nucleotides agree with TRBD2. The J segment lost 1 base and the V segment lost 2 bases, leaving 8 bases of the junction unmatched. Per germline, CDR1 MNHNY and CDR2 SVGAGI (reference sequence). The length of the CDR3 is 16 residues. The CDR3 protein is CASSYNPSGGSYEQYF. In DNA form, the CDR3 reads TGTGCCAGCAGTTACAACCCTAGCGGTGGGTCCTACGAGCAGTACTTC.

The V call is TRBV4-1, the J call TRBJ2-6; maybe TRBD1 (5 bases). The CDR3 runs to 13 residues. With 10 bases removed from V and 0 bases from J, the gap between germline ends came to 7 bases. Germline V lookup: CDR1 MGHRA, CDR2 YSYEKL. The CDR3: CAIGHSGANVLTF. The CDR3 coding sequence is TGCGCCATCGGACACTCTGGGGCCAACGTCCTGACTTTC.

This clone was recorded once. The rearrangement joins TRBV11-2 to TRBJ2-7, with TRBD1 matching 9 bases. This CDR3 region has 14 residues. With V trimmed by 4 bases and J by 5 bases, 6 bases remained unmatched. Germline CDR1 and CDR2: SGHAT and FQNNGV. DNA for the CDR3: TGTGCCAGCAGCTCGGGACAGGGCGGCGACGAGCAGTACTTC. Translating it yields CASSSGQGGDEQYF.

The chain employs TRBV5-1 and TRBJ1-3; the D gene is possibly TRBD1 (5 bases). In germline, CDR1 is SGHRS, CDR2 YFSETQ. The CDR3 consists of 13 residues. The V end lost 0 bases, the J end lost 8 bases, and 9 bases lay between the germline ends. This CDR3 is CASSLDRPHTIYF. The CDR3 DNA sequence: TGCGCCAGCAGCTTGGACAGGCCCCACACCATATATTTT. The whole variable domain, filled in from reference TRBV5-1 and TRBJ1-3, reads KAGVTQTPRYLIKTRGQQVTLSCSPISGHRSVSWYQQTPGQGLQFLFEYFSETQRNKGNFPGRFSGRQFSNSRSEMNVSTLELGDSALYLCASSLDRPHTIYFGEGSWLTVV.

In its sample, this clone was seen once. The chain recombines TRBV5-1 with TRBJ1-2, with D tentatively TRBD1 (6 bases). This CDR3 comprises 15 residues. The germline CDR1 and CDR2 sequences are SGHRS and YFSETQ. V lost 5 bases and J lost 6, with 20 bases in between. The CDR3 DNA is TGCGCCAGCAGGGAAAGTGGGGGGGGCGCGGATGGCTACACCTTC. This translates into CASRESGGGADGYTF. The full variable domain, its missing parts supplied by reference TRBV5-1 and TRBJ1-2, is KAGVTQTPRYLIKTRGQQVTLSCSPISGHRSVSWYQQTPGQGLQFLFEYFSETQRNKGNFPGRFSGRQFSNSRSEMNVSTLELGDSALYLCASRESGGGADGYTFGSGTRLTVV.

The sample holds a few counts of this clone. The CDR3 nucleotides are TGTGCCAGCAGTGTGGTGGCTGGGGGGAAGAACACTGAAGCTTTCTTT. This encodes CASSVVAGGKNTEAFF. J is TRBJ1-1 and V is TRBV6-1; perhaps TRBD1 as D (5 bases). V dropped 4 bases and J dropped 1 base, with 16 bases sitting between them. Per the germline V gene, CDR1 is MNHNS and CDR2 is SASEGT. The CDR3 length is 16 residues.

J is TRBJ2-3 and V is TRBV4-3; perhaps TRBD2 as D (6 bases). The CDR3 contains 13 residues. V lost 6 bases to trimming and J lost 4 bases, with 11 bases between them. The germline V gene has CDR1 LGHNA and CDR2 YSLEER. CDR3 residues: CASSLTSPDTQYF. CDR3 nucleotides: TGCGCCAGCAGTCTAACTAGCCCAGATACGCAGTATTTT.

The V gene is TRBV5-1, the J gene TRBJ2-3; D perhaps matches TRBD2 (5 bases). The V and J ends lost 0 bases and 5 bases respectively, with 10 bases between them. The CDR3 length is 14 residues. Germline V gene data show CDR1 as SGHRS and CDR2 as YFSETQ. The CDR3 nucleotides are TGCGCCAGCAGCTTGGCCTCGGGGAGAGATACGCAGTATTTT. It encodes CASSLASGRDTQYF.

The chain is built from TRBV27 and TRBJ1-5; no definite D call. The CDR3 has 14 amino acids. Trimming removed 4 bases at V and 2 bases at J, with 9 bases between. CDR1 and CDR2 from the germline V gene are MNHEY and SMNVEV (reference sequence). The DNA for the CDR3 is TGTGCCAGCAGTTCAAACAGCCGCAATCAGCCCCAGCATTTT. It translates to CASSSNSRNQPQHF.

V and J are TRBV15 and TRBJ2-1; D is uncertain. This CDR3 comprises 16 residues. CDR1 is LNHNV, CDR2 YYDKDF, per germline (reference sequence). Trimming took 0 bases from V and 0 from J, leaving 9 bases between them. CDR3 sequence reads: CATSRDRYYSYNEQFF. The DNA for the CDR3 is TGTGCCACCAGCAGAGACCGTTACTACTCCTACAATGAGCAGTTCTTC.

In this sample, this clone turned up a few times. The rearrangement links TRBV7-2 to TRBJ1-5, with 10 bases that match TRBD1. This CDR3 comprises 15 residues. Germline CDR1 and CDR2: SGHTA and FQGNSA. Losses at the gene ends were 4 bases for V and 5 bases for J; bases not matched to a gene: 5. For the CDR3, the DNA is TGTGCCAGCAGCTCGACAGGGGGCGCTTATCAGCCCCAGCATTTT. Its protein product is CASSSTGGAYQPQHF.

The rearrangement uses TRBV2 and TRBJ1-4; the D is unclear. Trimming took off 5 bases at V and 0 bases at J, with 7 bases between the two ends. The CDR3 consists of 14 residues. Germline values: CDR1 SNHLY, CDR2 FYNNEI. Written as DNA, the CDR3 is TGTGCCAGCAGTCTTCTTCCAACTAATGAAAAACTGTTTTTT. It is translated as CASSLLPTNEKLFF.

This clone was seen a single time. The chain carries TRBV27 and TRBJ2-1; D is perhaps TRBD2 (8 bases). Germline CDR1 reads MNHEY; CDR2 reads SMNVEV (reference sequence). This CDR3 comprises 16 residues. Trimming removed 5 bases at V and 5 bases at J, with 19 bases between. CDR3 loop: CASSKGAAGVNNEQFF. The CDR3 nucleotides are TGTGCCAGCAGTAAGGGGGCAGCGGGAGTCAACAATGAGCAGTTCTTC.

The chain joins TRBV6-1 to TRBJ2-2; 9 positions agree with TRBD2. The CDR3 contains 15 residues. Germline assignment: CDR1 MNHNS and CDR2 SASEGT. Trimming at V came to 8 bases and at J to 5 bases, leaving 9 bases not matched to a gene. The CDR3 bases are TGTGCCAGCCTCGGAGGCGGGGGGGCGACCGGGGAGCTGTTTTTT. It translates to CASLGGGGATGELFF.

The chain employs TRBV4-2 and TRBJ2-1; D is uncertain. Trimming removed 1 base at V and 8 bases at J, with 9 bases between. CDR1 is LGHNA and CDR2 is YNFKEQ in the germline V gene. This CDR3 region has 13 residues. The CDR3 loop reads CASSQATRDEQFF. In DNA, the CDR3 is TGTGCCAGCAGCCAAGCCACCCGGGATGAGCAGTTCTTC.

The chain uses TRBV7-3 and TRBJ1-2, with unresolved D. The CDR3 extends over 14 amino acids. The germline V gene encodes CDR1 SGHTA and CDR2 FQGTGA. Between the trimmed V and J ends, which lost 1 base and 8 bases, there was a span of 14 bases. CDR3 sequence reads: CASSLSSGSRGYTF. The CDR3 DNA is TGTGCCAGCAGCTTAAGTTCGGGGAGTAGGGGCTACACCTTC. Drawing the rest from reference TRBV7-3 and TRBJ1-2, the complete variable domain is GAGVSQTPSNKVTEKGKYVELRCDPISGHTALYWYRQSLGQGPEFLIYFQGTGAADDSGLPNDRFFAVRPEGSVSTLKIQRTERGDSAVYLCASSLSSGSRGYTFGSGTRLTVV.

This clone was detected only once. This rearrangement joins TRBV5-1 to TRBJ1-4, with 7 bases fitting TRBD1. The V segment lost 2 bases and the J segment 4 bases; nucleotides outside the gene matches: 2. The CDR3 length is 14 residues. Germline-derived CDR1 and CDR2 are SGHRS and YFSETQ. CDR3 sequence reads: CASSFQGVNEKLFF. For the CDR3, the DNA is TGCGCCAGCAGCTTTCAGGGGGTTAATGAAAAACTGTTTTTT.

This clone was detected only a few times. V gene TRBV19 combines with J gene TRBJ2-1, with D maybe TRBD2 (6 bases). Germline CDR1 is LNHDA and CDR2 is SQIVND (reference sequence). The ends were cut back, 3 bases at V and 13 bases at J, with 13 bases in the middle. The CDR3 has 12 residues. Here the CDR3 reads CASSIGGTSQFF. DNA of the CDR3: TGTGCCAGTAGTATCGGAGGGACCTCTCAGTTCTTC.

The CDR3: CASSAGTATYEQYF. The DNA for the CDR3 is TGTGCCAGCAGTGCCGGGACAGCTACCTACGAGCAGTACTTC. V and J are TRBV27 and TRBJ2-5, with 7 bases lining up with TRBD1. The J call is uncertain, as TRBJ2-7 better fits the DNA end. Germline V gene lookup returns CDR1 MNHEY and CDR2 SMNVEV (reference sequence). This CDR3 has 14 residues.

This chain connects TRBV2 to TRBJ1-1; 12 nucleotides align to TRBD1. The V and J ends lost 8 bases and 8 bases, in that order; junction bases with no gene match: 6. The CDR3 is made up of 13 amino acids. Germline values: CDR1 SNHLY, CDR2 FYNNEI. CDR3 sequence reads: CASGDRGRDEAFF. The CDR3 region has the DNA TGTGCCAGCGGGGACAGGGGGCGTGACGAAGCTTTCTTT.